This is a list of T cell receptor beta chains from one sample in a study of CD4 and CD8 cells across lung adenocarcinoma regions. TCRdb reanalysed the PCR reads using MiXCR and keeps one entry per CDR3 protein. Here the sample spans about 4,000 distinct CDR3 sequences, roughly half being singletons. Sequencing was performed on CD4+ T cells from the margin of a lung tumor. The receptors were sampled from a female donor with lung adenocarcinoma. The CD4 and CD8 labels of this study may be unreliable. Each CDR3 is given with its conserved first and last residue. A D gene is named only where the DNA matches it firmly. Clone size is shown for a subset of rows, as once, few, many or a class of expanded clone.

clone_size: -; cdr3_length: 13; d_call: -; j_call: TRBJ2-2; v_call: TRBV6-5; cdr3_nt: TGTGCCAGCAGTTACCGAACCAGCGGGGAGCTGTTTTTT; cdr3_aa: CASSYRTSGELFF
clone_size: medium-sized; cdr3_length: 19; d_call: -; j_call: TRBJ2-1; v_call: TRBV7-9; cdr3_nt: TGTGCCAGCAGCTTAATCCCATTTGGGCTAGTAGGCTCCTACAATGAGCAGTTCTTC; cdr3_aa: CASSLIPFGLVGSYNEQFF
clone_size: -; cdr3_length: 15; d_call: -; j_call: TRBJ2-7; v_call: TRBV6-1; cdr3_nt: TGTGCCAGCACCGACGGGGCGGGGGCTCCCTACGAGCAGTACTTC; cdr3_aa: CASTDGAGAPYEQYF
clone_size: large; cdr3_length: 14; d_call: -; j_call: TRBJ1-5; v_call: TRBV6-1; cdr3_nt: TGTGCCAGCAGTGAGGCAGGGGGCAATCAGCCCCAGCATTTT; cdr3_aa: CASSEAGGNQPQHF
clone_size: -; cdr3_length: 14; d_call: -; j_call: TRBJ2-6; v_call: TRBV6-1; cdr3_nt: TGTGCCAGCACCGACGTAAGAGGGGCCAACGTCCAGACTTTC; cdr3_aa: CASTDVRGANVQTF
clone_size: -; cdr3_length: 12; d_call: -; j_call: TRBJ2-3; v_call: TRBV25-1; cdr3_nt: TGTGCCAGCAGTGACCGCACAGAGACGCAGTTTTTT; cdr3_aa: CASSDRTETQFF
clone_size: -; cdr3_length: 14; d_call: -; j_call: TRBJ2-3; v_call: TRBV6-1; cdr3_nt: TGTGCCAGCCGATGGAGAGGGGGGACAGATACGCAGTATTTT; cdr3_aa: CASRWRGGTDTQYF
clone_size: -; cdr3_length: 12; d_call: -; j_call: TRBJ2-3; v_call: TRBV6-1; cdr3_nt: TGTGCCAGCTCCTTAGCGGCAGATACGCAGTATTTT; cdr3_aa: CASSLAADTQYF
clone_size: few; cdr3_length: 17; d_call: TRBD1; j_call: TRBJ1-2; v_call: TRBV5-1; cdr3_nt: TGCGCCAGCAGCTTCTTTTTGACAGGGACAGTGAACTATGGCTACACCTTC; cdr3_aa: CASSFFLTGTVNYGYTF
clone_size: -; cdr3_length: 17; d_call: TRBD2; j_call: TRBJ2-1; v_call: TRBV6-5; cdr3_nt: TGTGCCAGCAGTTACTCAGGGCTAGCGGGCTCCTACAATGAGCAGTTCTTC; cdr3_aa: CASSYSGLAGSYNEQFF
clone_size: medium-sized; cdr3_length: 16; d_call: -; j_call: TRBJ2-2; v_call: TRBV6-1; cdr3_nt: TGTGCCAGCAGCCTCCCCGAAGGGAGTCGGGCCGGGGAGCTGTTTTTT; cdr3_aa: CASSLPEGSRAGELFF
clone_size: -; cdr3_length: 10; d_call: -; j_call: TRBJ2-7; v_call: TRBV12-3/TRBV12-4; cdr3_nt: TGTGCCAGCGGCGTATATGAGCAGTACTTC; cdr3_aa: CASGVYEQYF
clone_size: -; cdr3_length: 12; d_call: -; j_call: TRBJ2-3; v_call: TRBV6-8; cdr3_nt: TGTGCCCAGGCTGCGTGCACAGATACGCAGTATTTT; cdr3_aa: CAQAACTDTQYF
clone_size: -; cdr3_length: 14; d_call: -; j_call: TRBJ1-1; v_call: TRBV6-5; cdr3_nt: TGTGCCAGCAGTTACTCGACAGCGAACACTGAAGCTTTCTTT; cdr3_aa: CASSYSTANTEAFF
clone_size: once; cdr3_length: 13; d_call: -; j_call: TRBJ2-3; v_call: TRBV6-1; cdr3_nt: TGTGCCAGCAGGATGACAGCCAATAATACGCAGTATTTT; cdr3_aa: CASRMTANNTQYF
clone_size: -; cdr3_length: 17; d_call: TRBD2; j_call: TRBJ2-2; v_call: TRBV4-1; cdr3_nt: TGCGCCAGCAGCCAAGATGCCCAGCTGGCGGGAGGCGGGGAGCTGTTTTTT; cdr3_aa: CASSQDAQLAGGGELFF
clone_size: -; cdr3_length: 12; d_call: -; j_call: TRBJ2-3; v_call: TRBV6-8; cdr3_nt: TGTGCCGGCGACCAGGAAATAGATACCCAGTACTTT; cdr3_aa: CAGDQEIDTQYF
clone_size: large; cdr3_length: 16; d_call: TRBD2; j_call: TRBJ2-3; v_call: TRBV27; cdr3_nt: TGTGCCAGCAGTAGTCGACTAGCGGGGGGCACAGATACGCAGTATTTT; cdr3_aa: CASSSRLAGGTDTQYF
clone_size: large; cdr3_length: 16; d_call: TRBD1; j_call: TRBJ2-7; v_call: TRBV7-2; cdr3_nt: TGTGCCAGCAGCCCGGTGCCGGACAGGGTACGGTACGAGCAGTACTTC; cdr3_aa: CASSPVPDRVRYEQYF
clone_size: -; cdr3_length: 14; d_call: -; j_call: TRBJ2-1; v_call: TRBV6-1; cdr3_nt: TGTGCCAGCAGTCCCAGGGGGGGTCCAAATACGCAGTACTTT; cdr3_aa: CASSPRGGPNTQYF
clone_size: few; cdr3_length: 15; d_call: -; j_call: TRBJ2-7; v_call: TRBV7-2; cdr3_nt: TGTGCCAGCAGCTTAGGGTTCTGGGGGGCTTACGAGCAGTACTTC; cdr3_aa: CASSLGFWGAYEQYF
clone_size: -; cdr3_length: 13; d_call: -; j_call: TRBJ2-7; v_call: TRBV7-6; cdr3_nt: TGTGCCAGCAGCCTAGACAGTCCCTACGAGCAGTACTTC; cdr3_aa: CASSLDSPYEQYF
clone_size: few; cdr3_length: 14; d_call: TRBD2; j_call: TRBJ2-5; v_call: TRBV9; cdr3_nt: TGTGCCAGCAGCCCTGGGACTAGCGGCGAGACCCAGTACTTC; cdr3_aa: CASSPGTSGETQYF
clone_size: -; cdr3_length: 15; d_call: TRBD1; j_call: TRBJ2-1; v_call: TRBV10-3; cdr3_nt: TGTGCCATCAGTGAGTCAGGGGGCTCGAGTCATGAGCAGTTCTTC; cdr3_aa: CAISESGGSSHEQFF
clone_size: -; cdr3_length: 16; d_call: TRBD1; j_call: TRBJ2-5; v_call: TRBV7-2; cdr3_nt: TGTGCCAGCAGCTTAGCGCGGGACAGGGGAGTCGAGACCCAGTACTTC; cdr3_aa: CASSLARDRGVETQYF
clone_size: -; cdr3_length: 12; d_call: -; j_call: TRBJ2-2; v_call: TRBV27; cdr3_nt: TGTGCCAGCAGCTATGACTCCGGGGAGCTGTTTTTT; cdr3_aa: CASSYDSGELFF
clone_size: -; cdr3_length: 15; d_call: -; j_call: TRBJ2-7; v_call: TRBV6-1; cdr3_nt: TGTGCCAGCAGTGAAGCTGGTGGAGGAGTCTACGAGCAGTACTTC; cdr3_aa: CASSEAGGGVYEQYF
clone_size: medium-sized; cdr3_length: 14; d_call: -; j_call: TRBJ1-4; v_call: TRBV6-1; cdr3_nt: TGTGCCAGCAGTGAGGGGCGGTTTCGAGAAAAACTGTTTTTT; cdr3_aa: CASSEGRFREKLFF
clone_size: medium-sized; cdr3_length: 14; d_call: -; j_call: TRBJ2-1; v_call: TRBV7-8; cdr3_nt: TGTGCCAGCAGCTTAGATGGGACCCTGGATGAGCAGTTCTTC; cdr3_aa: CASSLDGTLDEQFF
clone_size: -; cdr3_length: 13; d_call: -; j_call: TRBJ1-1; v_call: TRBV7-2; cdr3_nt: TGTGCCAGCAATAAGGGGGGTACTTCTGAAGCTTTCTTT; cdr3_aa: CASNKGGTSEAFF
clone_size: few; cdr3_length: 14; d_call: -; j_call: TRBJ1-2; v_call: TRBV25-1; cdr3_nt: TGTGCCAGCAGTGAGGACGGGAGGTACTATGGCTACACCTTC; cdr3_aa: CASSEDGRYYGYTF
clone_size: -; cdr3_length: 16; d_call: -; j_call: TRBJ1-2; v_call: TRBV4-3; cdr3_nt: TGCGCCAGCAGCCAAGATTTGCAGTCTCCTAACTATGGCTACACCTTC; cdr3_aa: CASSQDLQSPNYGYTF